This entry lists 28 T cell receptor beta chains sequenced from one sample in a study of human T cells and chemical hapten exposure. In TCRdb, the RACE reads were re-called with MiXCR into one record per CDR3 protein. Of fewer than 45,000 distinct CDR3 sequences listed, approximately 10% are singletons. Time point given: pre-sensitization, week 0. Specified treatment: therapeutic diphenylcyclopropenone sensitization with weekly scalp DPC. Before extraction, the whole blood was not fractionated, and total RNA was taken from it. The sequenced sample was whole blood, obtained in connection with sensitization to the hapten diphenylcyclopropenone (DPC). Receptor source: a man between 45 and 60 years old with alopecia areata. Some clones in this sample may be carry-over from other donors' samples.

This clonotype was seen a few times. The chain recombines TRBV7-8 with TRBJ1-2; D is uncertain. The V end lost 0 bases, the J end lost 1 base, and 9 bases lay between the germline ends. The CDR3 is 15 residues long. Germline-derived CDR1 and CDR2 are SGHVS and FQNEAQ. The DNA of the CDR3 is TGTGCCAGCAGCTTAGCGCGACGGGATAACTATGGCTACACCTTC. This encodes CASSLARRDNYGYTF.

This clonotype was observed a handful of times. Here the CDR3 DNA reads TGCAGTGCGTCACCGGGACCAGGAAGAAACATTCAGTACTTC. This codes for CSASPGPGRNIQYF. V and J are TRBV20-1 and TRBJ2-4; D is possibly TRBD1 or TRBD2 (5 bases each). This CDR3 contains 14 residues. Germline values: CDR1 DFQATT, CDR2 SNEGSKA (reference sequence). V was trimmed by 6 bases and J by 6 bases, leaving 18 bases between them.

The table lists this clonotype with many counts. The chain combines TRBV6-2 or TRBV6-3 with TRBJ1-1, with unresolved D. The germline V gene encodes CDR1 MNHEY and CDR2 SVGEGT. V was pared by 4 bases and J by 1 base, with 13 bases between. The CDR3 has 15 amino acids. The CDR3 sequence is CASSLLPAENTEAFF. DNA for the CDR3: TGTGCCAGCAGTTTACTCCCGGCCGAGAACACTGAAGCTTTCTTT.

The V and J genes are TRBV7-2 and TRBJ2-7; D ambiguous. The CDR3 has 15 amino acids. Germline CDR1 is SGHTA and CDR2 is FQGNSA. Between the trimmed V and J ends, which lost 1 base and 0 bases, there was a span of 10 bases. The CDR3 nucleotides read TGTGCCAGCAGCTTAGAACAGCTAAGCTCCTACGAGCAGTACTTC. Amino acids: CASSLEQLSSYEQYF. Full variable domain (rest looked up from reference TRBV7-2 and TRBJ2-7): GAGVSQSPSNKVTEKGKDVELRCDPISGHTALYWYRQSLGQGLEFLIYFQGNSAPDKSGLPSDRFSAERTGGSVSTLTIQRTQQEDSAVYLCASSLEQLSSYEQYFGPGTRLTVT.

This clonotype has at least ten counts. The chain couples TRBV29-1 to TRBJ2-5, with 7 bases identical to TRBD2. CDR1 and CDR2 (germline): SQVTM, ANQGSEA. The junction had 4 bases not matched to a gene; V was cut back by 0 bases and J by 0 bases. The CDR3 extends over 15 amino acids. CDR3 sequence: CSVEDRRENQETQYF. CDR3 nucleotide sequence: TGCAGCGTTGAAGATCGGCGGGAGAACCAAGAGACCCAGTACTTC.

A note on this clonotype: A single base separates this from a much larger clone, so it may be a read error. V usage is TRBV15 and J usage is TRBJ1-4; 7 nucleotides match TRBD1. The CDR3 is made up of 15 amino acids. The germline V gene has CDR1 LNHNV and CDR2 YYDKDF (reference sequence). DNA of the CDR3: TGTGCCACCAGCAGAGGGGACAGATCTAATGAAAAACTGCTTTTT. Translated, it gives CATSRGDRSNEKLLF.

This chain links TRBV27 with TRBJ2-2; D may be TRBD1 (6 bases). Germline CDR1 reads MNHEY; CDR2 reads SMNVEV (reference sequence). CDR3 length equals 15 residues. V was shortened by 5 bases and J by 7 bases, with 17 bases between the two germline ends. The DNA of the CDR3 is TGTGCCAGCAGTGTACCCCCGGCAGGGGTCGGGGAGCTGTTTTTT. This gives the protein CASSVPPAGVGELFF.

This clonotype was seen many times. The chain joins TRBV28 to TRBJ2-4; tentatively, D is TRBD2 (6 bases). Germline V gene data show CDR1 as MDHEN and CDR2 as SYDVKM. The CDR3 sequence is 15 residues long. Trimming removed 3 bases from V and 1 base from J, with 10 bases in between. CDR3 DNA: TGTGCCAGCAGTTTTGGAGGGGCGGCCAAAAACATTCAGTACTTC. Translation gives CASSFGGAAKNIQYF.

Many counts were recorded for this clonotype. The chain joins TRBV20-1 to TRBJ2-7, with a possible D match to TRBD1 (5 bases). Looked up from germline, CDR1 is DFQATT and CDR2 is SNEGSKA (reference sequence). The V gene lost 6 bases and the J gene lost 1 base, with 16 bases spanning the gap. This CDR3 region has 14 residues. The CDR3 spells CSADQGIGSYEQYF. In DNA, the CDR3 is TGCAGTGCGGACCAGGGCATTGGGTCCTACGAGCAGTACTTC.

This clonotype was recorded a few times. Here the CDR3 reads CASSLTPVYQFF. CDR3 coding DNA: TGTGCCAGCAGCCTAACTCCGGTATACCAGTTCTTC. V is TRBV28 and J is TRBJ2-1; D is unresolved. V lost 6 bases to trimming and J lost 13 bases, with 16 bases between them. The CDR3 spans 12 residues. CDR1 and CDR2 from the germline V gene are MDHEN and SYDVKM.

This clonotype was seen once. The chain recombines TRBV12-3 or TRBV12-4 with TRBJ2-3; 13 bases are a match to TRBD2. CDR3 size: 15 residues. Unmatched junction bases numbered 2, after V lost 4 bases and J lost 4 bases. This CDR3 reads CASSSGLAGADTQYF. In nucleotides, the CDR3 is TGTGCCAGCAGTTCCGGACTAGCGGGAGCAGATACGCAGTATTTT.

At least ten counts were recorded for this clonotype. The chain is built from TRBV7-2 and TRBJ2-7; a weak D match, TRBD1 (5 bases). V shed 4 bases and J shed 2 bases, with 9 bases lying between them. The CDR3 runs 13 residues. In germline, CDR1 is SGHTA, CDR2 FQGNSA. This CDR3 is CASSSRQTYEQYF. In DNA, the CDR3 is TGTGCCAGCAGCTCTCGACAGACCTACGAGCAGTACTTC.

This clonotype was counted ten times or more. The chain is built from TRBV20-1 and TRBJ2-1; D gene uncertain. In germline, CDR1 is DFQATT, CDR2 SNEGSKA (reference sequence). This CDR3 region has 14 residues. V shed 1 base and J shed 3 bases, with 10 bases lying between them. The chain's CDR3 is CSARVAGYYNEQFF. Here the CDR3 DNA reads TGCAGTGCTAGAGTGGCTGGATACTACAATGAGCAGTTCTTC.

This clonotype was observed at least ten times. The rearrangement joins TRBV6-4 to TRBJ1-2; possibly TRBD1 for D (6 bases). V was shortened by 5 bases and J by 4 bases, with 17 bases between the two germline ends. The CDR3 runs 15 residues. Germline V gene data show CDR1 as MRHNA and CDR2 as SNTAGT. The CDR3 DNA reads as TGTGCCAGCAGTCCAAACCCAGGGGCTGGCTATGGCTACACCTTC. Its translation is CASSPNPGAGYGYTF.

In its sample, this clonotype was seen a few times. CDR3 nucleotide sequence: TGCAGCGTTGGGCAGGCGGCCAACTACGAGCAGTACTTC. Translated, it gives CSVGQAANYEQYF. The rearrangement links TRBV29-1 to TRBJ2-7; D gene uncertain. This CDR3 spans 13 amino acids. Germline CDR1 is SQVTM and CDR2 is ANQGSEA. Trimming pared 4 bases from V and 3 bases from J, leaving 13 bases between.

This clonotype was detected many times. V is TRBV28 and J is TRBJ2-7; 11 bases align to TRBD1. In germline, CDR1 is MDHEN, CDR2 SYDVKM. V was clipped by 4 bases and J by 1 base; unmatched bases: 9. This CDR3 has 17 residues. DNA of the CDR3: TGTGCCAGCAGTTCCCCAGGACAGGGGGCGAGGTCCTACGAGCAGTACTTC. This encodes CASSSPGQGARSYEQYF.

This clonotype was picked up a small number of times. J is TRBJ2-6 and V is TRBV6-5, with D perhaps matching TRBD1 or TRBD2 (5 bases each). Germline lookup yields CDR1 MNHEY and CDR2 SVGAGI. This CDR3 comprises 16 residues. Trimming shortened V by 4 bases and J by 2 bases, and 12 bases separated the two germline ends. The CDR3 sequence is CASSFHRGAGANVLTF. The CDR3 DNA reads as TGTGCCAGCAGTTTTCATCGAGGGGCTGGGGCCAACGTCCTGACTTTC.

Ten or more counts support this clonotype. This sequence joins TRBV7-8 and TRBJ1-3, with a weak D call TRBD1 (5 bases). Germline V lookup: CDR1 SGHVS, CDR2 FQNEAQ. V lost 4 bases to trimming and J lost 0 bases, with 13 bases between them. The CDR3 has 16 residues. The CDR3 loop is CASSSGLAYSGNTIYF. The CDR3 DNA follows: TGTGCCAGCAGCTCGGGACTGGCATACTCTGGAAACACCATATATTTT.

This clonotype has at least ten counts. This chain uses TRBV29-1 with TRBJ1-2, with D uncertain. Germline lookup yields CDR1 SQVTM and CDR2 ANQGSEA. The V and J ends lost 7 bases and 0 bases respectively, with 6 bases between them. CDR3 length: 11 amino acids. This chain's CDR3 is CSALANYGYTF. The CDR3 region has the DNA TGCAGCGCATTAGCTAACTATGGCTACACCTTC.

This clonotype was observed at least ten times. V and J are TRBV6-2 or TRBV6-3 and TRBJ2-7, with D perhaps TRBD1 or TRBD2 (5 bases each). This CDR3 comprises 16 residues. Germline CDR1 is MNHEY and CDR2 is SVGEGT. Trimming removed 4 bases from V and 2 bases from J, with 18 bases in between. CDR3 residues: CASSSMGRVGTYEQYF. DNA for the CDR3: TGTGCCAGCAGTTCCATGGGACGGGTAGGCACCTACGAGCAGTACTTC.

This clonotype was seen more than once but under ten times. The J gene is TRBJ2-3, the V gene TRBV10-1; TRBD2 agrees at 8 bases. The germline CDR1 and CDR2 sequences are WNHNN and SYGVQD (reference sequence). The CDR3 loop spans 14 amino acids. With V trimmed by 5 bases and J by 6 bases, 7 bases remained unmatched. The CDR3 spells CASSSSGRQDTQYF. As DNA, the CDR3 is TGCGCCAGCAGTAGCAGCGGGAGACAGGATACGCAGTATTTT.

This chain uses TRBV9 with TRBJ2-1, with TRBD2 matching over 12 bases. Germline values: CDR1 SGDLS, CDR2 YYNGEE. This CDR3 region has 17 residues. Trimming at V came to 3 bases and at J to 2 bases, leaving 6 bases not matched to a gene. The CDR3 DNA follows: TGTGCCAGCAGCGAGCGGACTAGCGGGAATACCTACAATGAGCAGTTCTTC. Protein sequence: CASSERTSGNTYNEQFF.

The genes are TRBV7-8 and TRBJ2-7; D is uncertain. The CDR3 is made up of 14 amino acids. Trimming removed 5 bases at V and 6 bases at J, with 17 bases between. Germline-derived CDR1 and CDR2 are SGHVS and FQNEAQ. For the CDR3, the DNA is TGTGCCAGCAGCCCCGGTGCCGATCGCGGCGAGCAGTACTTC. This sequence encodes CASSPGADRGEQYF.

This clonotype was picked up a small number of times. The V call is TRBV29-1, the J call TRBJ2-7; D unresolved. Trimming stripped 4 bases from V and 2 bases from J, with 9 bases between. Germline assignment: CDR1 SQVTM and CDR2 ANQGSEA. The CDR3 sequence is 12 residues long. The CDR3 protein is CSVGVGPYEQYF. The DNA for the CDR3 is TGCAGCGTTGGGGTCGGGCCCTACGAGCAGTACTTC.

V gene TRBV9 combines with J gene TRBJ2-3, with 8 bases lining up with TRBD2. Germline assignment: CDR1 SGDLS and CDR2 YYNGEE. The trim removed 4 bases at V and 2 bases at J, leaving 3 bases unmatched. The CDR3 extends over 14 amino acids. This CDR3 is CASSRLAPTDTQYF. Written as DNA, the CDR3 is TGTGCCAGCAGCAGACTAGCGCCCACAGATACGCAGTATTTT.

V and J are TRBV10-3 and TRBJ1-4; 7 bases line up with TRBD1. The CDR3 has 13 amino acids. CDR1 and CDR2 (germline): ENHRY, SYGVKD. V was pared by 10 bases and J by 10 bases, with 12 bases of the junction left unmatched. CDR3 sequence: CATATGEGAKLFF. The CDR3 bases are TGTGCCACGGCTACAGGGGAAGGCGCAAAACTGTTTTTT.

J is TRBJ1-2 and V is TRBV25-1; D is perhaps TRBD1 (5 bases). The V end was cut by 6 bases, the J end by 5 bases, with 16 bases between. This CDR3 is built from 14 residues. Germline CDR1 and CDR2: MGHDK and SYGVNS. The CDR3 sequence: CASSRIEGRYGYTF. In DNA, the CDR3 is TGTGCCAGCAGCCGCATTGAGGGACGGTATGGCTACACCTTC.

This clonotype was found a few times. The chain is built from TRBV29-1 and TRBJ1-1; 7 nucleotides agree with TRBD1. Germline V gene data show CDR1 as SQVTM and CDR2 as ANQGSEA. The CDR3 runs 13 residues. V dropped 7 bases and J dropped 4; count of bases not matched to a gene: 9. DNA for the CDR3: TGCAGCGCTGTCGGGACAGAAGGCACTGAAGCTTTCTTT. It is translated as CSAVGTEGTEAFF.